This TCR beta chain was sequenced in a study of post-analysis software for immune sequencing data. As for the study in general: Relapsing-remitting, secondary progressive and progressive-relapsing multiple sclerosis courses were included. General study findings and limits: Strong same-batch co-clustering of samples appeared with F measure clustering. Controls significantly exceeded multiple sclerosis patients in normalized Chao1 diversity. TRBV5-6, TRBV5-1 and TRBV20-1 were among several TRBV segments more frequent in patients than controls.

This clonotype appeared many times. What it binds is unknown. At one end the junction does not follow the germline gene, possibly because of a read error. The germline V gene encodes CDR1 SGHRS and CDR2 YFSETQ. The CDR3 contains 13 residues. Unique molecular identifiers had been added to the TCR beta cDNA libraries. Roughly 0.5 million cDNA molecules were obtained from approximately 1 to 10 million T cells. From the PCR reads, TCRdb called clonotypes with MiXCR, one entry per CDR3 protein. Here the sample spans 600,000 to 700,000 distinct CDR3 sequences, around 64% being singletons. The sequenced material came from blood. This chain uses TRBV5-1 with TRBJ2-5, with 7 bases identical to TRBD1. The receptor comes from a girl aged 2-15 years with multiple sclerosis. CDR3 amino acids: CASSLDREETQYF. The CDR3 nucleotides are TGTGCCAGCAGCTTAGACAGGGAAGAGACCCAGTACTTC.